This T cell receptor beta chain was identified during a study of T cells in Graves' hyperthyroidism and ophthalmopathy. Study overall: Peripheral blood was drawn at first diagnosis, prior to all treatment. Whole-study findings and limits: Blood also held most thyroid clonotypes expanded beyond 0.001. The model identified upcoming ophthalmopathy a median approximately 6.4 months ahead of onset.

There were TCR beta CDR3 regions amplified from RNA transcripts. HTBI primers were used for first-round RT-PCR of the TCR CDR3. MiXCR, run by TCRdb on the multiplex PCR reads, gives a single entry per CDR3 protein. Among about 380,000 distinct CDR3 sequences listed, approximately 13% were seen once. A remark on this clonotype: Its specificity is not known.

Exclusion of patients followed from uncontrolled infection, other autoimmune disease, pregnancy or lactation. CDR3 length equals 16 residues. CDR1 is KGHDR and CDR2 is SFDVKD in the germline V gene. Trimming took 4 bases from V and 0 from J, leaving 12 bases between them. The source is a man younger than 45 with Graves' hyperthyroidism that later progressed to Graves' ophthalmopathy. The gene calls are TRBV24-1 and TRBJ2-1, with a possible D match to TRBD1 (5 bases). Sequenced sample: blood. In DNA, the CDR3 is TGTGCCACCAGTGACCGCGGACAAAGCTCCTACAATGAGCAGTTCTTC. It translates to CATSDRGQSSYNEQFF.